These T cell receptor beta chains were read from a single sample in a study of cytomegalovirus exposure and HLA in healthy donors. This table comes from immunoSEQ multiplex PCR, and its TCRdb copy is limited to in-frame clones, with some not included. Here the sample table reports 100,000 to 150,000 clones. The sequenced sample was PBMCs. The receptor source for this set is a woman in her thirties or forties in good health and CMV-seropositive. Each CDR3 is given without its conserved first and last residue.

TRBV5-4	TRBJ2-7	ASRSEREGSYEQY
TRBV9	TRBJ2-2	ASSFTGTGELF
TRBV9	TRBJ2-1	ASSSTLIYNEQF
TRBV5-4	TRBJ2-5	ASSPPGPGGGETQY
TRBV19	TRBJ1-5	ASRSETGFSTQH
TRBV27	TRBJ2-2	ASSSLPRNTGELF
TRBV12-5	TRBJ2-1	ASGLEALSSSYNEQF
TRBV27	TRBJ2-1	ASRTGQGDYNEQF
TRBV10-2	TRBJ2-7	ASSDGGFYEQY
TRBV30	TRBJ2-1	AWSVDEQF
TRBV7-2	TRBJ2-2	ASTAGGGRIGTGELF
TRBV28	TRBJ1-1	ASSPPSGANEAF
TRBV5-4	TRBJ2-7	ATRPDSFYEQY